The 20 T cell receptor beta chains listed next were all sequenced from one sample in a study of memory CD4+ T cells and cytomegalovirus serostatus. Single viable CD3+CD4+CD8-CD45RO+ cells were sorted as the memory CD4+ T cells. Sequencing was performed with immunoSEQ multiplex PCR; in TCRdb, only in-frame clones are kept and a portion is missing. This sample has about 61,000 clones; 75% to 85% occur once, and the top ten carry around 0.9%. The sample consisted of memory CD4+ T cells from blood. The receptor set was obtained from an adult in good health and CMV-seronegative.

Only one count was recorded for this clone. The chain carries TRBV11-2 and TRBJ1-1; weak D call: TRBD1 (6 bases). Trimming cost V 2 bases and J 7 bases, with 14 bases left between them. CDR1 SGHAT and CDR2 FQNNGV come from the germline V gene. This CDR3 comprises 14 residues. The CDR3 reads CASSLRTDRDEAFF. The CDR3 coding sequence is TGTGCCAGCAGCTTAAGGACGGACAGAGATGAAGCTTTCTTT. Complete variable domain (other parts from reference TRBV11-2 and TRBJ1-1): EAGVAQSPRYKIIEKRQSVAFWCNPISGHATLYWYQQILGQGPKLLIQFQNNGVVDDSQLPKDRFSAERLKGVDSTLKIQPAKLEDSAVYLCASSLRTDRDEAFFGQGTRLTVV.

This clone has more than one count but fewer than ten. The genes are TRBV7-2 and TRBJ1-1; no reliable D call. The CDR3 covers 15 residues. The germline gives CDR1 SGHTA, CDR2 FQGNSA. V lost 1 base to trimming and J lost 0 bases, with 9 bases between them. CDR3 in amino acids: CASSLDGRVNTEAFF. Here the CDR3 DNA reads TGTGCCAGCAGCTTAGATGGACGAGTGAACACTGAAGCTTTCTTT. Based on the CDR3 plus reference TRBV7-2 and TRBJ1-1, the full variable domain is GAGVSQSPSNKVTEKGKDVELRCDPISGHTALYWYRQSLGQGLEFLIYFQGNSAPDKSGLPSDRFSAERTGGSVSTLTIQRTQQEDSAVYLCASSLDGRVNTEAFFGQGTRLTVV.

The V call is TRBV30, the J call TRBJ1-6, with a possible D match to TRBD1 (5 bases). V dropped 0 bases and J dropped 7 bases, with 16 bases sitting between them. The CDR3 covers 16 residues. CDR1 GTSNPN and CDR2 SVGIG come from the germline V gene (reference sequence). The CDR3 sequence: CAWSVEGRPSNSPLHF. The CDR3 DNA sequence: TGTGCCTGGAGTGTAGAGGGGAGACCCTCAAATTCACCCCTCCACTTT.

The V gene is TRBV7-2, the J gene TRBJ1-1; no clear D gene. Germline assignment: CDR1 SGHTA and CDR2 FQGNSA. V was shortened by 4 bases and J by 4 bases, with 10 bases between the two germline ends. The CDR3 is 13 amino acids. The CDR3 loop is CASSSFRGTEAFF. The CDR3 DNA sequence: TGTGCCAGCAGCTCCTTCCGGGGCACTGAAGCTTTCTTT.

CDR3 sequence: CASSFTGSSGANVLTF. The CDR3 DNA sequence: TGTGCCAGCAGCTTTACAGGGAGCTCTGGGGCCAACGTCCTGACTTTC. The chain uses TRBV7-3 and TRBJ2-6; D might be TRBD1 (6 bases). CDR3 size: 16 residues. V shed 3 bases and J shed 0 bases, with 9 bases lying between them. Germline CDR1 and CDR2: SGHTA and FQGTGA.

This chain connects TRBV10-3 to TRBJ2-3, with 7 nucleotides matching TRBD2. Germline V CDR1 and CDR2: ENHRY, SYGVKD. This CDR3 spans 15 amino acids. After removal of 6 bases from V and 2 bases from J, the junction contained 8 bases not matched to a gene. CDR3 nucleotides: TGTGCCATCAGACGGGAGGTCGAACCCACAGATACGCAGTATTTT. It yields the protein CAIRREVEPTDTQYF.

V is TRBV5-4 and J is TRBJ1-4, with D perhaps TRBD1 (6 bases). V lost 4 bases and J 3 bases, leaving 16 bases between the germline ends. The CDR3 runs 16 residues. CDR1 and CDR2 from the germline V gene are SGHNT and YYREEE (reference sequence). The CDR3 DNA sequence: TGTGCCAGCAGCGTTTATACAGGGTTAGCTAATGAAAAACTGTTTTTT. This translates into CASSVYTGLANEKLFF.

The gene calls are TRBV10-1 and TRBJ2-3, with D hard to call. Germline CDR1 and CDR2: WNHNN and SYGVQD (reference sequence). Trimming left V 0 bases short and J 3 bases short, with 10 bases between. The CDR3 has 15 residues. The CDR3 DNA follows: TGCGCCAGCAGTGAGTCTCTGGCATCGACAGATACGCAGTATTTT. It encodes CASSESLASTDTQYF.

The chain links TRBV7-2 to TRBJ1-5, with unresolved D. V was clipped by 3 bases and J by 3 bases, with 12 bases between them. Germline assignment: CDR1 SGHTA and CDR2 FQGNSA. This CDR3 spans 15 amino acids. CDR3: CASSLTAQDNQPQHF. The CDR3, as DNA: TGTGCCAGCAGCTTGACGGCCCAGGACAATCAGCCCCAGCATTTT.

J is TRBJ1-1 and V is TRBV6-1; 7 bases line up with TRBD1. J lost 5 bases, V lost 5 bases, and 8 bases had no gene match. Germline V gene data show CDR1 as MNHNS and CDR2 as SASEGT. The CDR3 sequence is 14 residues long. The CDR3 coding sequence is TGTGCCAGCAGTAGCCGGGACAGCCCGACTGAAGCTTTCTTT. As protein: CASSSRDSPTEAFF.

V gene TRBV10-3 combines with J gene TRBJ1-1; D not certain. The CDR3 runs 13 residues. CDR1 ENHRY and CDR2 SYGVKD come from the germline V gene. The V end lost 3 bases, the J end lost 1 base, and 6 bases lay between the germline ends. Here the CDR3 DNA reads TGTGCCATCAGTGATAAGGGGAACACTGAAGCTTTCTTT. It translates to CAISDKGNTEAFF.

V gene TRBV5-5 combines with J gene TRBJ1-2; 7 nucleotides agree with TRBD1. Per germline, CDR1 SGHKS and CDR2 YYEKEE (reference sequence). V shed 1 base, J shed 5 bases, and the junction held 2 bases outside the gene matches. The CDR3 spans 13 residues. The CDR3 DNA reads TGTGCCAGCAGCTTGCAGGGGGTTTATGGCTACACCTTC. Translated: CASSLQGVYGYTF.

The CDR3 loop reads CASSYKQGTEAFF. CDR3 nucleotide sequence: TGTGCCAGCAGTTACAAACAGGGGACTGAAGCTTTCTTT. This sequence joins TRBV6-5 and TRBJ1-1, with 7 positions matching TRBD1. The CDR3 runs 13 residues. Germline CDR1 and CDR2: MNHEY and SVGAGI. J gave up 5 bases and V 2 bases, and 2 bases lay outside the gene matches.

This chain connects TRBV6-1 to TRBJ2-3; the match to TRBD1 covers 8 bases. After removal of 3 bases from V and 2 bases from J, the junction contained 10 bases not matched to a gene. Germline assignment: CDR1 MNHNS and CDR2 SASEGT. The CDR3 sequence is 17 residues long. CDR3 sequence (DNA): TGTGCCAGCAGTGATCGGGTTGGGACAGGACCCACAGATACGCAGTATTTT. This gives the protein CASSDRVGTGPTDTQYF.

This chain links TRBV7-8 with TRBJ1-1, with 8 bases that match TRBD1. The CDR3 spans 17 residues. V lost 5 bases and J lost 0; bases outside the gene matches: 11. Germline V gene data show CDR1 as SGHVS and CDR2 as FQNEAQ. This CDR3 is CASSGGQGIRVNTEAFF. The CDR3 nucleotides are TGTGCCAGCAGCGGTGGACAGGGTATCCGTGTGAACACTGAAGCTTTCTTT. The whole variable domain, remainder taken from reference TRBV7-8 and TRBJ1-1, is GAGVSQSPRYKVAKRGQDVALRCDPISGHVSLFWYQQALGQGPEFLTYFQNEAQLDKSGLPSDRFFAERPEGSVSTLKIQRTQQEDSAVYLCASSGGQGIRVNTEAFFGQGTRLTVV.

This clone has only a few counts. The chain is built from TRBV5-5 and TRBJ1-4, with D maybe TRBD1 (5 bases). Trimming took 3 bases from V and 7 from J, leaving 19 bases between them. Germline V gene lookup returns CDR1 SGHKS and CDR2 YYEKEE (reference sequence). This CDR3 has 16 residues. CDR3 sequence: CASSYLFREMGEKLFF. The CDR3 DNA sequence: TGTGCCAGCAGCTACCTTTTCAGGGAGATGGGTGAAAAACTGTTTTTT. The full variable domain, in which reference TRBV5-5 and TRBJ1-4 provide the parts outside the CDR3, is DAGVTQSPTHLIKTRGQQVTLRCSPISGHKSVSWYQQVLGQGPQFIFQYYEKEERGRGNFPDRFSARQFPNYSSELNVNALLLGDSALYLCASSYLFREMGEKLFFGSGTQLSVL.

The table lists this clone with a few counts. The CDR3 DNA follows: TGTGCCAGCAGGGGACGGACCTCAGGCTACGAGCAGTACTTC. Residues: CASRGRTSGYEQYF. This chain joins TRBV2 and TRBJ2-7; D possibly uses TRBD1 or TRBD2 (5 bases each). Germline V gene lookup returns CDR1 SNHLY and CDR2 FYNNEI. Trimming removed 6 bases at V and 3 bases at J, with 15 bases between. The CDR3 contains 14 residues.

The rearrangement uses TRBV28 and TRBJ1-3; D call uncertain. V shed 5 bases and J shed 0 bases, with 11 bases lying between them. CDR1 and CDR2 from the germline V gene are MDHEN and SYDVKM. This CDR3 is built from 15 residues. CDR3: CASSLPLHSGNTIYF. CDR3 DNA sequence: TGTGCCAGCAGTCTACCACTACACTCTGGAAACACCATATATTTT.

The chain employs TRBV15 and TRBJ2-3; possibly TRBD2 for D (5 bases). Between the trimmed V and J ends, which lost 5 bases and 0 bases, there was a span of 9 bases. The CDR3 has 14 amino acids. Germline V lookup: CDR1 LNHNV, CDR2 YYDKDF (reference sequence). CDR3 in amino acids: CATSARTSTDTQYF. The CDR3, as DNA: TGTGCCACCAGCGCACGGACTAGCACAGATACGCAGTATTTT.

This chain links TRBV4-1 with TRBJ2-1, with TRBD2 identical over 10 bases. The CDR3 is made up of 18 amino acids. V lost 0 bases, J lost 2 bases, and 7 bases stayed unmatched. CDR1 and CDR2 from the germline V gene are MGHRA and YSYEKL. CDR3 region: CASSQDWASGGPYNEQFF. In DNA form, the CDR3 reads TGCGCCAGCAGCCAAGATTGGGCTAGCGGGGGACCCTACAATGAGCAGTTCTTC.